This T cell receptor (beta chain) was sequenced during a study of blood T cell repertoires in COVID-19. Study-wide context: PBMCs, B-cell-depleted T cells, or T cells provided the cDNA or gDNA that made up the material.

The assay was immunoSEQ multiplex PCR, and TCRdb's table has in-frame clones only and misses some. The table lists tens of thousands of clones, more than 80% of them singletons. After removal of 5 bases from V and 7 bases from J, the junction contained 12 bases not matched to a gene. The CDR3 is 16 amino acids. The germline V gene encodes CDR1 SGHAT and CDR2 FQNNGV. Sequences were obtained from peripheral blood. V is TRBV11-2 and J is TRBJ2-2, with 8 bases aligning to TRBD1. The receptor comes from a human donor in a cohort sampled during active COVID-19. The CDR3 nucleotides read TGTGCCAGCAGCGCCGGGACAGGCGATATCATCGGGGAGCTGTTTTTT. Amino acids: CASSAGTGDIIGELFF.